This T cell receptor beta chain derives from a study of blood T cell repertoires in COVID-19 (dated by TCRdb to about 2020). Regarding the research as a whole: The collaborator samples originated in the United States, Italy and Spain and spanned the acute and convalescent phases of COVID-19. The material from the prospective study consisted of cDNA or gDNA derived from T cells, B-cell-depleted T cells, or PBMCs. Deeply sampled blood TCRbeta repertoires from subjects exposed to, actively infected with, or recovered from COVID-19 were included in the dataset. The repertoires were released in a freely available public database intended as a resource for research on the immune response to SARS-CoV-2. The samples were drawn from two sources: the first 160 participants of the ongoing ImmuneRACE study, and approximately 1,300 subjects contributed by 6 global collaborators. Sample metadata almost always included a de-identified subject ID, COVID-19 status, age in years and sex. HLA class I and class II types, where available, came from metadata supplied by the sample provider rather than from assay-based typing.

TCRbeta CDR3 regions were amplified from genomic DNA using the immunoSEQ Assay, a bias-controlled multiplex PCR. The original pipeline was this. The number of nucleated cells in each sample was estimated by amplification of reference gene primers within the assay. To quantify the absolute abundance of each unique TCRbeta CDR3 rearrangement, sequence reads were collapsed and filtered. For each sample, productive Simpson clonality was calculated by taking the square root of Simpson's diversity index across productive rearrangements. The table was pulled from immuneACCESS by TCRdb, which kept in-frame rearrangements only. Such tables lose some clones; where checked, under half of the loss comes from unresolved V genes, and the rest has no known cause. D and trimming come from the DNA, and the V and J calls and clone size come from that table. The sample profile shows about 520,000 clones; 80% to 90% of them were found once. The ten largest clonotypes hold 3% to 4% of the sample.

Based on the germline V gene, the CDR1 and CDR2 sequences are MNHEY and SVGAGI. The V end loses 2 bases and the J end loses 0 bases, and a stretch of 10 bases separates them. The CDR3 measures 15 amino acids from cysteine to phenylalanine. Only the CDR3 portion is preserved as DNA: 45 bases, with reading frame beginning at the first base. The research as a whole found: The quantity of clinical and demographic metadata differed by source and by participant and was supplied without curation.

A note on this clone: It has no known antigen specificity. No base quality information exists; no much larger clone differs at one position.

The collaborating institutions used their own protocols to collect whole blood in K2EDTA tubes. For TCRbeta analysis, collaborators shipped samples as frozen whole blood, isolated PBMCs, or DNA extracted from either of those sample types. Specimen: peripheral blood. The receptor was derived from a human donor in a cohort sampled during active COVID-19. Recombination connected TRBV6-5 to TRBJ1-2; a tentative D call is TRBD1 (6 bases match). The CDR3 protein sequence reads: CASSYGDIANYGYTF. The base sequence is TGTGCCAGCAGTTACGGGGACATCGCTAACTATGGCTACACCTTC.